The 13 T cell receptor beta chains below come from one sample, sequenced in a study of T cells in Graves' hyperthyroidism and ophthalmopathy. Amplification yielded TCR beta CDR3 regions, with RNA transcripts as the source. Initially, a first-round RT-PCR of the TCR CDR3 employed the HTBI primer set. TCRdb re-called the multiplex PCR reads with MiXCR, one entry per CDR3 protein. The data show 490,000 or so distinct CDR3 sequences, with 22% seen just once and less than 65% held by the top ten. Sequencing was performed on blood. These receptors all stem from a woman aged 70 to 79 with Graves' ophthalmopathy.

The V gene is TRBV19, the J gene TRBJ1-6; D is uncertain. The CDR3 has 12 amino acids. The germline gives CDR1 LNHDA, CDR2 SQIVND (reference sequence). Trimming shortened V by 1 base and J by 12 bases, and 7 bases separated the two germline ends. CDR3 sequence: CASSIAEGPLHF. The CDR3 nucleotides are TGTGCCAGTAGTATAGCCGAAGGACCCCTCCACTTT.

As regards this clonotype: A single base separates this from a much larger clone, so it may be a read error. The chain joins TRBV11-2 to TRBJ2-2, with 12 bases fitting TRBD2. Germline CDR1 is SGHAT and CDR2 is FQNNGV. There are 17 residues in the CDR3. V was clipped by 1 base and J by 1 base; unmatched bases: 1. Here the CDR3 DNA reads TGTGCCAGCAGCTTAGGGGGACTAGCGGGGAACACCGGGGAGCTGTTTTTT. The encoded protein is CASSLGGLAGNTGELFF.

This clonotype was counted only a few times. The genes are TRBV2 and TRBJ1-4; D gene uncertain. The V end was cut by 1 base, the J end by 6 bases, with 12 bases between. Germline V gives CDR1 SNHLY, CDR2 FYNNEI. The CDR3 has 15 amino acids. In DNA form, the CDR3 reads TGTGCCAGCAGTGAAGGCCGAGGCGGGTATGAAAAACTGTTTTTT. Residues: CASSEGRGGYEKLFF.

The chain joins TRBV10-3 to TRBJ2-3, with 7 bases matching TRBD2. The CDR3 length is 15 residues. The junction had 7 bases not matched to a gene; V was cut back by 4 bases and J by 3 bases. Germline CDR1 is ENHRY and CDR2 is SYGVKD. CDR3 coding DNA: TGTGCCATCAGTGCGGCGGGAGTGGTAACAGATACGCAGTATTTT. Amino acid sequence: CAISAAGVVTDTQYF.

DNA of the CDR3: TGTGCCAGCAGCCGCCCCCTCCGCGGGAGAGGCACGCGGGAGCTGTTTTTT. This translates into CASSRPLRGRGTRELFF. The J gene is TRBJ2-2, the V gene TRBV7-6; 7 nucleotides align to TRBD2. V shed 5 bases and J 9 bases; nucleotides not matched to a gene: 18. Germline V gene lookup returns CDR1 SGHVS and CDR2 FNYEAQ. CDR3 size: 17 residues.

The V call is TRBV2, the J call TRBJ2-2; D could derive from TRBD1 or TRBD2 (5 bases each). The CDR3 length is 15 residues. V was pared by 7 bases and J by 3 bases, with 15 bases between. Germline assignment: CDR1 SNHLY and CDR2 FYNNEI. CDR3 amino acids: CASKNGAAYTGELFF. In DNA form, the CDR3 reads TGTGCCAGCAAAAACGGGGCAGCCTACACCGGGGAGCTGTTTTTT. Full variable domain (remainder filled in from reference TRBV2 and TRBJ2-2): EPEVTQTPSHQVTQMGQEVILRCVPISNHLYFYWYRQILGQKVEFLVSFYNNEISEKSEIFDDQFSVERPDGSNFTLKIRSTKLEDSAMYFCASKNGAAYTGELFFGEGSRLTVL.

CDR3 sequence reads: CASSSNTGAGANVLTF. In DNA form, the CDR3 reads TGTGCCAGCAGTTCAAACACAGGGGCTGGGGCCAACGTCCTGACTTTC. The chain joins TRBV28 to TRBJ2-6; the match to TRBD1 covers 7 bases. The V gene end was trimmed by 4 bases and the J gene end by 2 bases; junction bases not matched to a gene: 5. The CDR3 consists of 16 residues. Looked up from germline, CDR1 is MDHEN and CDR2 is SYDVKM.

This clonotype was observed many times. This chain connects TRBV5-1 to TRBJ2-5; no firm D call. This CDR3 contains 12 residues. Deletions cut 0 bases from V and 5 bases from J, with 5 bases between. Germline values: CDR1 SGHRS, CDR2 YFSETQ. CDR3 in amino acids: CASSLGTETQYF. For the CDR3, the DNA is TGCGCCAGCAGCTTGGGGACGGAGACCCAGTACTTC. Variable domain in full (rest from reference TRBV5-1 and TRBJ2-5): KAGVTQTPRYLIKTRGQQVTLSCSPISGHRSVSWYQQTPGQGLQFLFEYFSETQRNKGNFPGRFSGRQFSNSRSEMNVSTLELGDSALYLCASSLGTETQYFGPGTRLLVL.

The chain links TRBV7-3 to TRBJ1-3; no definite D call. Germline loops: CDR1 SGHTA, CDR2 FQGTGA. This CDR3 is built from 14 residues. Trimming left V 5 bases short and J 1 base short, with 9 bases between. The CDR3 region is CASSRTVSGNTIYF. CDR3 DNA: TGTGCCAGCAGCCGGACGGTGTCTGGAAACACCATATATTTT.

This clonotype came up many times. V usage is TRBV7-9 and J usage is TRBJ1-3, with a possible D match to TRBD1 (5 bases). CDR1 and CDR2 from the germline V gene are SEHNR and FQNEAQ (reference sequence). Trimming took 4 bases from V and 2 from J, leaving 12 bases between them. The CDR3 length is 15 residues. CDR3 coding DNA: TGTGCCAGCAGCTCTGGACACCCGACTGGAAACACCATATATTTT. Translation gives CASSSGHPTGNTIYF.

The genes are TRBV5-1 and TRBJ2-2; 12 bases align to TRBD1. Per the germline V gene, CDR1 is SGHRS and CDR2 is YFSETQ. This CDR3 spans 15 amino acids. V lost 4 bases, J lost 5 bases, and 3 bases stayed unmatched. The CDR3 DNA sequence: TGCGCCAGCAGCGGGGGACAGGGGGCGACCGGGGAGCTGTTTTTT. Residues: CASSGGQGATGELFF.

This clonotype was recorded only once. One junction end does not reproduce the germline sequence, and a read error may be involved. The chain is built from TRBV30 and TRBJ1-2; unclear D gene. CDR1 and CDR2 (germline): GTSNPN, SVGIG (reference sequence). This CDR3 spans 16 amino acids. CDR3 in DNA: TGTGCCTGGAGTTACCCGGAGCTACTCGCTAACTATGGCTACGCCTTC. Encoded protein: CAWSYPELLANYGYAF.

This rearrangement joins TRBV30 to TRBJ1-5; 9 bases fit TRBD1. Per the germline V gene, CDR1 is GTSNPN and CDR2 is SVGIG (reference sequence). With V trimmed by 0 bases and J by 5 bases, 2 bases remained unmatched. CDR3 length: 14 amino acids. The DNA of the CDR3 is TGTGCCTGGAGTGTACACAGGGGGCATCAGCCCCAGCATTTT. Residues: CAWSVHRGHQPQHF.